This entry lists 2 T cell receptor beta chains sequenced from one sample in a study of blood T cell repertoires in COVID-19. Sequencing used immunoSEQ multiplex PCR; TCRdb keeps in-frame clones, though not all of them. This sample yields about 180,000 clones, of which just over 85% are seen a single time; roughly 8.7% belongs to the top ten. Input material: peripheral blood. These receptors all come from a man over 45 with active or convalescent COVID-19.

This chain uses TRBV7-3 with TRBJ2-7; D is unclear. Germline V gene sequence: CDR1 SGHTA, CDR2 FQGTGA. This CDR3 is 13 amino acids long. V lost 3 bases and J 2 bases, leaving 8 bases between the germline ends. The CDR3 spells CASSLKTTYEQYF. CDR3 nucleotide sequence: TGTGCCAGCAGCTTGAAAACAACCTACGAGCAGTACTTC.

The chain combines TRBV2 with TRBJ1-1, with D tentatively TRBD1 (5 bases). V lost 4 bases and J 0 bases, leaving 12 bases between the germline ends. Germline assignment: CDR1 SNHLY and CDR2 FYNNEI. This CDR3 has 15 residues. CDR3: CASSGSNRLNTEAFF. The CDR3 DNA follows: TGTGCCAGCAGTGGATCCAACAGGCTGAACACTGAAGCTTTCTTT.